These T cell receptor beta chains were read from a single sample in a study of shared clonotypes between healthy human individuals. Repertoires were generated with immunoSEQ multiplex PCR, while TCRdb's copy carries only in-frame clones and drops some. The table records 450,000 to 700,000 clones, 95% to 96% of them present only once. Sequencing was performed on naive CD8+ T cells sorted from blood. These receptors originate from a woman younger than 45 in good health. Both conserved end residues are part of each CDR3.

v_call,j_call,cdr3_aa
TRBV27,TRBJ1-5,CASGQGTEPQHF
TRBV13,TRBJ2-3,CASSLGLAGGPGTQYF
TRBV6-5,TRBJ2-1,CASSGLAGGYHEQFF
TRBV28,TRBJ2-3,CASIGIGEQGVASGEVDTQYF
TRBV6-6,TRBJ1-4,CASSSLGKDSNEKLFF
TRBV2,TRBJ1-1,CASRSTGGYTEAFF
TRBV28,TRBJ2-3,CASRFGTSTDTQYF
TRBV29-1,TRBJ2-7,CSVEGGLSYEQYF
TRBV13,TRBJ2-1,CASSLGPGTADEQFF
TRBV12-2,TRBJ1-5,CASRLGVVSEAFSNQPQHF
TRBV5-1,TRBJ2-1,CASSLGGLNGYNEQFF
TRBV19,TRBJ1-1,CASSPLTALNSHTEAFF
TRBV9,TRBJ2-7,CASSDGTQAYEQYF
TRBV28,TRBJ1-4,CASSPTGGYEEKLFF
TRBV4-1,-,CASSQDGRDYPYEQYF
TRBV5-8,TRBJ2-7,CASSLIFYEQYF
TRBV5-5,TRBJ2-7,CASSLNGLADYEQYF
TRBV19,TRBJ2-7,CASSPLQAGYEQYF
TRBV28,TRBJ2-3,CASSTRQGGLDTQYF
TRBV27,TRBJ2-2,CASSQGSNTGELFF
TRBV25-1,TRBJ2-7,CATGTYEQYF
TRBV15,TRBJ2-7,CATSREGRDYEQYF
TRBV7-8,TRBJ1-3,CASSSDRSSGNTIYF
TRBV6-6,TRBJ2-5,CASSYPDRRGSETQYF
TRBV5-1,TRBJ2-3,CASSLAGGRGDTQYF
TRBV6-5,TRBJ2-1,CASSPGSGEQFF
TRBV2,TRBJ2-1,CASKASGYNEQFF
TRBV19,TRBJ2-7,CASSPRDTAYEQYF
TRBV20-1,TRBJ2-7,CSAQRQGEQYF
TRBV4-2,TRBJ2-7,CASSHPPGTGASEQYF
TRBV27,TRBJ2-1,CASSSGEYVPYNEQFF
TRBV19,TRBJ1-1,CASSPTSTGATEAFF
TRBV7-7,TRBJ2-3,CASSLLRLGAGADTQYF
TRBV4-1,TRBJ2-2,CASSQVGKTGELFF
TRBV27,TRBJ2-7,CASSNLGDRGPYEQYF
TRBV30,TRBJ2-7,CAWARVYEQYF
TRBV2,TRBJ2-3,CASSHLIVRGQGGPSTDTQYF
TRBV19,TRBJ2-7,CASSIGGYEQYF
TRBV29-1,TRBJ2-3,CSVPAPGAVSDTQYF
TRBV12-1,TRBJ2-7,CASRKRAQNEQYF
TRBV2,TRBJ2-7,CASSEAGPEQYF
TRBV19,TRBJ2-2,CASSVDLPQRENGELFF
TRBV10-2,TRBJ2-1,CASRASGEQFF
TRBV28,TRBJ1-1,CASSLVVEGVTEAFF
TRBV6-5,TRBJ2-7,CASSYGGEGLNEQYF
TRBV4-1,TRBJ2-7,CASSLRDLSYEQYF